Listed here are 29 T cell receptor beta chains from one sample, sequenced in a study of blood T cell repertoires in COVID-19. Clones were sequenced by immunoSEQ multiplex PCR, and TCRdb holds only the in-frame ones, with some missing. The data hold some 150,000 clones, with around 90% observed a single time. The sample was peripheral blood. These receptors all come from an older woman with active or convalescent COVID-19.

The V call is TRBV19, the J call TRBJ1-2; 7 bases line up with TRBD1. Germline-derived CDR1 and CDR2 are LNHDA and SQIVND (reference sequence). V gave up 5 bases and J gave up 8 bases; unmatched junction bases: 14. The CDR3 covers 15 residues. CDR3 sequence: CASSVSGGGTKGYTF. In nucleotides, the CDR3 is TGTGCCAGTAGTGTCTCAGGGGGAGGCACGAAGGGCTACACCTTC.

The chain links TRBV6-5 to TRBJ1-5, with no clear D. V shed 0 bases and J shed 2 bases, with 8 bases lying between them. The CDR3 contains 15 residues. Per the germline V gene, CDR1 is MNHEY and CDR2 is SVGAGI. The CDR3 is CASSYSWEGNQPQHF. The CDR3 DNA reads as TGTGCCAGCAGTTACTCGTGGGAGGGCAATCAGCCCCAGCATTTT.

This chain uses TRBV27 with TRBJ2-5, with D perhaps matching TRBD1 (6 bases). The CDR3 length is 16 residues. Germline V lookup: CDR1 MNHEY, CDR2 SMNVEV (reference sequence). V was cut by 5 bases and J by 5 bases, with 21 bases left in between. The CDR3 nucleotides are TGTGCCAGCAGTCCTCGCACGGACAGCGCTGGGGAGACCCAGTACTTC. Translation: CASSPRTDSAGETQYF.

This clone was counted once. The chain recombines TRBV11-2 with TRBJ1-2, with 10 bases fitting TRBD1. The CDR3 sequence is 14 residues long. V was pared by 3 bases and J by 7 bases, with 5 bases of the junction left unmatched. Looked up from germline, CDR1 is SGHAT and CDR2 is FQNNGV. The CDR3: CASSFQTGGGGYTF. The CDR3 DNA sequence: TGTGCCAGCAGCTTCCAGACAGGGGGCGGTGGCTACACCTTC.

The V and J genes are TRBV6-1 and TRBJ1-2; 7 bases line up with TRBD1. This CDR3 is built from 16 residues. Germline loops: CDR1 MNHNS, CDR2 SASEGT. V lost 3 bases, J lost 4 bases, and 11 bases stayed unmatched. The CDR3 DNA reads TGTGCCAGCAGTGAGACCGGGACAGCCTTACCCTATGGCTACACCTTC. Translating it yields CASSETGTALPYGYTF.

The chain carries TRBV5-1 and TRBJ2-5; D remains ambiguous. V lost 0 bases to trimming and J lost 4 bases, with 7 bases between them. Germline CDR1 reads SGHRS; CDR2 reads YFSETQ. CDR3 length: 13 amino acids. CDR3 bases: TGCGCCAGCAGCTTGGCGGTTCCAGAGACCCAGTACTTC. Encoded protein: CASSLAVPETQYF.

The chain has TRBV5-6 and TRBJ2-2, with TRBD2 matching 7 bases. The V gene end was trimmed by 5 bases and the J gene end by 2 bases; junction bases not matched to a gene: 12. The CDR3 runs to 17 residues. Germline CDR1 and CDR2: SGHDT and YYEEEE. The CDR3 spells CASSSFKRGGNTGELFF. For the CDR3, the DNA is TGTGCCAGCAGTTCCTTCAAACGCGGGGGAAACACCGGGGAGCTGTTTTTT.

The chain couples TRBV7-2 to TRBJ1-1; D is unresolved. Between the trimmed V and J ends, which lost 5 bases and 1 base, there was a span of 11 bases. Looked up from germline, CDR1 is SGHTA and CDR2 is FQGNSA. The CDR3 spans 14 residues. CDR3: CASSKESGNTEAFF. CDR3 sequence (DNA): TGTGCCAGCAGCAAGGAAAGCGGGAACACTGAAGCTTTCTTT.

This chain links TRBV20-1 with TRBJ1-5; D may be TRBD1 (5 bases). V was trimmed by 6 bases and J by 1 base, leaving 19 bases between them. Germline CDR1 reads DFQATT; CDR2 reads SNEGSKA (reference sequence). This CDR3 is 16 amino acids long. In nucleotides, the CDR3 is TGCAGTGCAAGTGTACCGGTCGGGGGGAGCAATCAGCCCCAGCATTTT. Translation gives CSASVPVGGSNQPQHF.

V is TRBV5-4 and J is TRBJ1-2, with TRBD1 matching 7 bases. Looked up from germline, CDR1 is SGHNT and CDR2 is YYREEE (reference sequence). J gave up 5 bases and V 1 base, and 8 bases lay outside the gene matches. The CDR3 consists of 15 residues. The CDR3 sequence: CASSLWDRQGYGYTF. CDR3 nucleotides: TGTGCCAGCAGCTTGTGGGACAGACAAGGGTATGGCTACACCTTC.

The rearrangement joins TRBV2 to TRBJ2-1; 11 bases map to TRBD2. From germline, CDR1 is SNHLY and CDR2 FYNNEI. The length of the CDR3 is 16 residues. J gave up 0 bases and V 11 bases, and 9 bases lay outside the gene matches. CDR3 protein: CASSGGIQSSYNEQFF. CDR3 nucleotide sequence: TGTGCCTCTAGCGGGGGGATACAGAGCTCCTACAATGAGCAGTTCTTC. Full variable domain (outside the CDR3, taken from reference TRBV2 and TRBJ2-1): EPEVTQTPSHQVTQMGQEVILRCVPISNHLYFYWYRQILGQKVEFLVSFYNNEISEKSEIFDDQFSVERPDGSNFTLKIRSTKLEDSAMYFCASSGGIQSSYNEQFFGPGTRLTVL.

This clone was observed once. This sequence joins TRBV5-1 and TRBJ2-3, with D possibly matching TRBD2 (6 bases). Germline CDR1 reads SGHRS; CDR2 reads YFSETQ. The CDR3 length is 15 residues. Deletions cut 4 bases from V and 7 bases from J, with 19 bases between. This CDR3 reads CASSPAGTESYTQYF. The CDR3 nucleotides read TGCGCCAGCAGCCCGGCCGGGACTGAATCGTATACGCAGTATTTT.

The CDR3 DNA is TGTGCCAGCAGCTTGGGGGGGACAGGGCTCAATGAGCAGTTCTTC. It specifies CASSLGGTGLNEQFF. The rearrangement links TRBV5-5 to TRBJ2-1; 9 bases are shared with TRBD1. CDR3 length: 15 amino acids. V trimming: 0 bases; J trimming: 6 bases; junction bases outside the gene matches: 4. Germline assignment: CDR1 SGHKS and CDR2 YYEKEE (reference sequence).

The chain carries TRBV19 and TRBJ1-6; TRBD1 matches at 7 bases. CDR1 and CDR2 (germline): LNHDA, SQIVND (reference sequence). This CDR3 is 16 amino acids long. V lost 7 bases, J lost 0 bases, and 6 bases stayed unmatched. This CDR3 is CASTLQGSSYNSPLHF. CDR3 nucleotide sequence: TGTGCCAGTACCCTACAGGGGAGCTCCTATAATTCACCCCTCCACTTT. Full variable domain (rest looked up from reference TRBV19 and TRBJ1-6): DGGITQSPKYLFRKEGQNVTLSCEQNLNHDAMYWYRQDPGQGLRLIYYSQIVNDFQKGDIAEGYSVSREKKESFPLTVTSAQKNPTAFYLCASTLQGSSYNSPLHFGNGTRLTVT.

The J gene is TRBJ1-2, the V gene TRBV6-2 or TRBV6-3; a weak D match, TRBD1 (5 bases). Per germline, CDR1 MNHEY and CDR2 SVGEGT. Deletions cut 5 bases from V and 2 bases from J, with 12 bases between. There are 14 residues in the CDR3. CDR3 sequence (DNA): TGTGCCAGCAGTCCGCGGGGGTTGAACTATGGCTACACCTTC. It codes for CASSPRGLNYGYTF.

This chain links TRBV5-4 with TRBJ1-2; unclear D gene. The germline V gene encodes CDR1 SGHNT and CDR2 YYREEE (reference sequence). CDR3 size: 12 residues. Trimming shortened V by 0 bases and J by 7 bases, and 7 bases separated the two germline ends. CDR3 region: CASSLGTAGYTF. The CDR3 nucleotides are TGTGCCAGCAGCTTGGGTACAGCTGGCTACACCTTC.

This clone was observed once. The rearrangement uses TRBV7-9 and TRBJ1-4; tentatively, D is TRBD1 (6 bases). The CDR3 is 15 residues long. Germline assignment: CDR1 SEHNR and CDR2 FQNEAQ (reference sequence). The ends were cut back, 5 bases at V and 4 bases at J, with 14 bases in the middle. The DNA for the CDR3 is TGTGCCAGCAGCCTAAATTCACAGGGTAATGAAAAACTGTTTTTT. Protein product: CASSLNSQGNEKLFF.

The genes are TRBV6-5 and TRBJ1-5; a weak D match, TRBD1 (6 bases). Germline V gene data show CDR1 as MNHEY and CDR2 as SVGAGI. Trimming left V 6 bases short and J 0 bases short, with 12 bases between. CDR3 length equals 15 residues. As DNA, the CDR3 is TGTGCCAGCAGCCCGACAGGAGATAGCAATCAGCCCCAGCATTTT. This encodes CASSPTGDSNQPQHF.

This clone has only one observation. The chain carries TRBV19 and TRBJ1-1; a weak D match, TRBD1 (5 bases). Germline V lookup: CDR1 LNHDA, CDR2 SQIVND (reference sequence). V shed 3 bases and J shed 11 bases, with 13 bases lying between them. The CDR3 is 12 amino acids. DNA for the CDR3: TGTGCCAGTAGTATCCCAGGGCTTGCGGCTTTCTTT. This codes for CASSIPGLAAFF.

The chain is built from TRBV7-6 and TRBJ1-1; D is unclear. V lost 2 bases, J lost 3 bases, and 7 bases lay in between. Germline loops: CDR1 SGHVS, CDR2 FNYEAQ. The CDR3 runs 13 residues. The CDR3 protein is CASSLSRDTEAFF. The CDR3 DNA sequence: TGTGCCAGCAGCTTATCGCGGGACACTGAAGCTTTCTTT.

CDR3 amino acids: CASSQGQGLGYTF. The CDR3, as DNA: TGTGCCAGCAGCCAGGGACAGGGACTGGGCTACACCTTC. This chain links TRBV7-3 with TRBJ1-2; the match to TRBD1 covers 9 bases. Per germline, CDR1 SGHTA and CDR2 FQGTGA. With 5 bases clipped from V and 8 bases from J, the junction kept 6 bases outside the gene matches. This CDR3 region has 13 residues.

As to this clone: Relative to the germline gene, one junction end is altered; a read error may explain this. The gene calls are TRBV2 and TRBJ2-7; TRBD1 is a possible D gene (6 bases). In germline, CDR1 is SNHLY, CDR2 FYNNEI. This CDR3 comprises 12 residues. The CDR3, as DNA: TGTGCCAGCAGTGGTACGTCTAGCCCAGGGGACTTC. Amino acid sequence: CASSGTSSPGDF.

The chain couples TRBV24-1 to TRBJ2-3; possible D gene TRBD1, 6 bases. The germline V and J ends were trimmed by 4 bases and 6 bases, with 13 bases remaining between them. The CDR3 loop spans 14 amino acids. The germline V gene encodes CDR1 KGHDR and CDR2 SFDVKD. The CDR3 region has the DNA TGTGCCACCAGTGACTACAGACAGGCGGATACGCAGTATTTT. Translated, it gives CATSDYRQADTQYF.

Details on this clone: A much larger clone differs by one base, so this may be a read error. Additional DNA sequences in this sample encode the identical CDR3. The CDR3 loop reads CASSHPGQGAGELFF. The CDR3 nucleotides read TGTGCCAGCAGCCATCCGGGACAGGGGGCTGGGGAGCTGTTTTTT. This chain connects TRBV6-5 to TRBJ2-2; TRBD1 agrees at 12 bases. Trimming removed 6 bases from V and 8 bases from J; junction bases left unmatched: 7. CDR3 size: 15 residues. Germline assignment: CDR1 MNHEY and CDR2 SVGAGI.

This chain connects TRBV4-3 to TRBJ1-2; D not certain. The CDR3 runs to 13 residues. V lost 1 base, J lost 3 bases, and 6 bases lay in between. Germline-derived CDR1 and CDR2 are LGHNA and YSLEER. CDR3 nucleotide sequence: TGCGCCAGCAGCCAAGGGCCGTACTATGGCTACACCTTC. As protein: CASSQGPYYGYTF.

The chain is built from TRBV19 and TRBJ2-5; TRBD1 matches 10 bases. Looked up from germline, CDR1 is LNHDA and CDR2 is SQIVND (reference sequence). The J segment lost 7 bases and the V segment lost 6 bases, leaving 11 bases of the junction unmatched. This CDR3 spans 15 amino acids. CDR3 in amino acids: CASSRDRGRRGTQYF. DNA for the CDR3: TGTGCCAGTAGCAGAGACAGGGGGCGCCGTGGGACCCAGTACTTC.

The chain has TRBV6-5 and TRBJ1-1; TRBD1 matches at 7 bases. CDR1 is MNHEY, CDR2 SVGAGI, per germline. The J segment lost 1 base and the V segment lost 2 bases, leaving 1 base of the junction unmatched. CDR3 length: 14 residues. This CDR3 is CASSYGTANTEAFF. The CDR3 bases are TGTGCCAGCAGTTACGGGACAGCGAACACTGAAGCTTTCTTT.

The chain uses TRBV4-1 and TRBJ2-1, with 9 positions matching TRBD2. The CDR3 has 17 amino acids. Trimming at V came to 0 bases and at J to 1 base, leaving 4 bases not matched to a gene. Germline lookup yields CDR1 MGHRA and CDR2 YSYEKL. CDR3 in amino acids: CASSQEAGGTSYNEQFF. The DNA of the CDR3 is TGCGCCAGCAGCCAAGAAGCGGGGGGTACTTCCTACAATGAGCAGTTCTTC.

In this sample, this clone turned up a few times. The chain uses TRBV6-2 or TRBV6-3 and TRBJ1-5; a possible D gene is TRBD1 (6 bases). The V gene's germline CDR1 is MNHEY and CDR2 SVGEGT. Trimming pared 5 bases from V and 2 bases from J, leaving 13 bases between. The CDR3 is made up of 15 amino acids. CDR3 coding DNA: TGTGCCAGCAGTCCAGGGGTCGTGGGCAATCAGCCCCAGCATTTT. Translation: CASSPGVVGNQPQHF.